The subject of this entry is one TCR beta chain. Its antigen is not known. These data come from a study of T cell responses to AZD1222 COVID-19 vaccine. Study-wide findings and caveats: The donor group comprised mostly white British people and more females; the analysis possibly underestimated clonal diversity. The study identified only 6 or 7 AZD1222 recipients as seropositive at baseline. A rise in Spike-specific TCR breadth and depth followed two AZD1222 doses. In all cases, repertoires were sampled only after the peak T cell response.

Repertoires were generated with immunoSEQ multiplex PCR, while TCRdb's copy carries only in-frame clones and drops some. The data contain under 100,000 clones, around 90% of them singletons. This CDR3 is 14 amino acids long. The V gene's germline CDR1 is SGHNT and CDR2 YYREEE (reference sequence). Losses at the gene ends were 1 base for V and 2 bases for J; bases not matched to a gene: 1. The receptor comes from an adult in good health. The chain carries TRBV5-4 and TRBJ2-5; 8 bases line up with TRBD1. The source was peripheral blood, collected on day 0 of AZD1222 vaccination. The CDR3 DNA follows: TGTGCCAGCAGCTTGACAGGGGGTCAAGAGACCCAGTACTTC. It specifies CASSLTGGQETQYF.